The 28 T cell receptor beta chains listed next were all sequenced from one sample in a study of shared clonotypes between healthy human individuals (dated by TCRdb to the early 2020s). The library was prepared using the immunoSEQ multiplex PCR assay. Imported from immuneACCESS, the table was reduced by TCRdb to in-frame sequences with V and J called. These copies leave out some clones; in studies compared against another copy, an unresolved V gene accounts for under half, and the cause of the remainder is not known. This sample gives about 95,000 clones in total; roughly 69% of them show up just once. The ten largest clones add up to less than 55% of the sample. Sequenced sample: memory CD8+ T cells sorted from blood. Sample cell subset or site, as interpreted from the label and publication: CD45RO+ cells pooled with CCR7-negative TemRA cells. These TCRs come from a young man in good health.

This chain uses TRBV6-5 with TRBJ1-3; TRBD1 is a possible D gene (6 bases). CDR1 and CDR2 (germline): MNHEY, SVGAGI. With 4 bases removed from V and 0 bases from J, the gap between germline ends came to 10 bases. The CDR3 loop spans 15 amino acids. The CDR3: CASSSDSSSGNTIYF. In DNA form, the CDR3 reads TGTGCCAGCAGTTCGGACAGTAGCTCTGGAAACACCATATATTTT.

This clone qualifies as medium-sized. The chain is built from TRBV28 and TRBJ1-2; no clear D gene. Per germline, CDR1 MDHEN and CDR2 SYDVKM. CDR3 length: 11 residues. The ends were cut back, 8 bases at V and 4 bases at J, with 8 bases in the middle. The CDR3 region has the DNA TGTGCCAGCTCGAGGGTCTATGGCTACACCTTC. Translating gives CASSRVYGYTF.

This clone appeared once. V usage is TRBV18 and J usage is TRBJ2-4, with a tentative D call TRBD1 (5 bases). The germline CDR1 and CDR2 sequences are KGHSH and LQKENI. The V gene lost 5 bases and the J gene lost 0 bases, with 14 bases spanning the gap. The CDR3 runs to 16 residues. The CDR3 reads CASSFTGQLAKNIQYF. The CDR3 bases are TGTGCCAGCTCATTCACAGGCCAATTAGCCAAAAACATTCAGTACTTC.

The sample holds a few counts of this clone. This chain uses TRBV28 with TRBJ2-7; D uncertain. Trimming took 6 bases from V and 4 from J, leaving 19 bases between them. The CDR3 is 15 amino acids. Germline values: CDR1 MDHEN, CDR2 SYDVKM. The CDR3 bases are TGTGCCAGCAGGCCCTCTATGGCAGGTGATTACGAGCAGTACTTC. This codes for CASRPSMAGDYEQYF.

V gene TRBV18 combines with J gene TRBJ2-7; D ambiguous. The CDR3 is 13 amino acids. Germline CDR1 KGHSH, CDR2 LQKENI. Trimming left V 2 bases short and J 5 bases short, with 10 bases between. CDR3 bases: TGTGCCAGCTCACCAAGGTCTCCGAACGAGCAGTACTTC. Translating it yields CASSPRSPNEQYF.

J is TRBJ2-7 and V is TRBV5-1; the match to TRBD1 covers 10 bases. Germline-derived CDR1 and CDR2 are SGHRS and YFSETQ. The CDR3 is made up of 14 amino acids. V shed 0 bases and J 6 bases; nucleotides not matched to a gene: 3. The CDR3, as DNA: TGCGCCAGCAGCTTGGGACAGGGGGCGGTCGAGCAGTACTTC. As protein: CASSLGQGAVEQYF. Full variable domain (outside the CDR3, taken from reference TRBV5-1 and TRBJ2-7): KAGVTQTPRYLIKTRGQQVTLSCSPISGHRSVSWYQQTPGQGLQFLFEYFSETQRNKGNFPGRFSGRQFSNSRSEMNVSTLELGDSALYLCASSLGQGAVEQYFGPGTRLTVT.

In its sample, this clone was seen many times. CDR3 loop: CASSLYGRDNTYEQYF. Written as DNA, the CDR3 is TGTGCCAGCAGCTTATACGGTCGGGACAATACCTACGAGCAGTACTTC. The chain uses TRBV7-9 and TRBJ2-7, with D possibly TRBD1 on 6 matching bases. V lost 2 bases, J lost 2 bases, and 16 bases lay in between. The CDR3 length is 16 residues. Looked up from germline, CDR1 is SEHNR and CDR2 is FQNEAQ (reference sequence).

This chain links TRBV15 with TRBJ2-1; D perhaps matches TRBD2 (6 bases). The germline V gene has CDR1 LNHNV and CDR2 YYDKDF (reference sequence). The CDR3 is made up of 15 amino acids. Trimming cost V 0 bases and J 1 base, with 7 bases left between them. This chain's CDR3 is CATSREGGSYNEQFF. In DNA form, the CDR3 reads TGTGCCACCAGCAGAGAGGGGGGTTCCTACAATGAGCAGTTCTTC.

The CDR3 is CASSDFGANEKLFF. Written as DNA, the CDR3 is TGCGCCAGCAGTGATTTTGGAGCCAATGAAAAACTGTTTTTT. The V call is TRBV10-2, the J call TRBJ1-4; D is undetermined. Germline CDR1 reads WSHSY; CDR2 reads SAAADI. This CDR3 has 14 residues. V was trimmed by 3 bases and J by 5 bases, leaving 10 bases between them.

The genes are TRBV15 and TRBJ2-3; TRBD2 aligns across 12 bases. This CDR3 comprises 16 residues. Germline CDR1 is LNHNV and CDR2 is YYDKDF (reference sequence). Trimming took 3 bases from V and 4 from J; bases not matched to a gene: 5. Written as DNA, the CDR3 is TGTGCCACCAGCAGGGGGACTAGCGGGTTCCCAGATACGCAGTATTTT. It specifies CATSRGTSGFPDTQYF.

This clone was observed a single time. J is TRBJ2-7 and V is TRBV7-2; D might be TRBD1 (5 bases). Germline assignment: CDR1 SGHTA and CDR2 FQGNSA. V lost 1 base and J 1 base, leaving 8 bases between the germline ends. The CDR3 has 14 amino acids. CDR3 DNA sequence: TGTGCCAGCAGCTTAGGGGGCACGTCCTACGAGCAGTACTTC. It encodes CASSLGGTSYEQYF.

This rearrangement joins TRBV10-3 to TRBJ2-1; D gene uncertain. The V gene's germline CDR1 is ENHRY and CDR2 SYGVKD. The CDR3 has 13 residues. V was pared by 0 bases and J by 9 bases, with 9 bases between. The CDR3 sequence: CAISESRLGEQFF. The CDR3 region has the DNA TGTGCCATCAGTGAGTCGAGACTCGGTGAGCAGTTCTTC.

This chain joins TRBV18 and TRBJ1-5, with D uncertain. The CDR3 extends over 14 amino acids. Trimming removed 5 bases at V and 2 bases at J, with 10 bases between. CDR1 KGHSH and CDR2 LQKENI come from the germline V gene. The CDR3: CASSGGLGNQPQHF. In DNA form, the CDR3 reads TGTGCCAGCTCAGGCGGTCTGGGCAATCAGCCCCAGCATTTT.

A single count supports this clone. The CDR3 nucleotides are TGTGCCACCAGCTCCCTTGTCTGGAATCAGCCCCAGCATTTT. It encodes CATSSLVWNQPQHF. The chain has TRBV15 and TRBJ1-5; the D is unclear. CDR1 and CDR2 from the germline V gene are LNHNV and YYDKDF (reference sequence). This CDR3 contains 14 residues. Trimming shortened V by 5 bases and J by 4 bases, and 12 bases separated the two germline ends. Variable domain in full (rest from reference TRBV15 and TRBJ1-5): DAMVIQNPRYQVTQFGKPVTLSCSQTLNHNVMYWYQQKSSQAPKLLFHYYDKDFNNEADTPDNFQSRRPNTSFCFLDIRSPGLGDTAMYLCATSSLVWNQPQHFGDGTRLSIL.

J is TRBJ2-1 and V is TRBV19, with D hard to call. V was trimmed by 4 bases and J by 5 bases, leaving 9 bases between them. Looked up from germline, CDR1 is LNHDA and CDR2 is SQIVND (reference sequence). The CDR3 has 13 residues. CDR3 loop: CASSSHQNNEQFF. The DNA of the CDR3 is TGTGCCAGTAGTAGCCACCAAAACAATGAGCAGTTCTTC.

The chain uses TRBV19 and TRBJ2-3; the match to TRBD1 covers 8 bases. Germline V gene data show CDR1 as LNHDA and CDR2 as SQIVND (reference sequence). The CDR3 length is 15 residues. Trimming took 4 bases from V and 4 from J; bases not matched to a gene: 7. The CDR3 DNA reads TGTGCCAGTAGTACGGGCAGGGGGCGTTCAGATACGCAGTATTTT. It translates to CASSTGRGRSDTQYF.

CDR3 amino acids: CASSLVLGRAGELFF. In DNA form, the CDR3 reads TGTGCCAGCAGCTTAGTACTGGGACGCGCCGGGGAGCTGTTTTTT. This chain joins TRBV7-2 and TRBJ2-2; D tentatively fits TRBD1 or TRBD2 (5 bases each). The length of the CDR3 is 15 residues. Germline V CDR1 and CDR2: SGHTA, FQGNSA. V lost 1 base and J 6 bases, leaving 12 bases between the germline ends.

The chain is built from TRBV5-5 and TRBJ2-1; no reliable D call. Germline CDR1 reads SGHKS; CDR2 reads YYEKEE (reference sequence). Trimming pared 0 bases from V and 0 bases from J, leaving 7 bases between. This CDR3 is 15 amino acids long. CDR3 in DNA: TGTGCCAGCAGCTTGGTGGTAAACTCCTACAATGAGCAGTTCTTC. Translation gives CASSLVVNSYNEQFF.

The chain is built from TRBV6-6 and TRBJ2-7; maybe TRBD2 (5 bases). There are 15 residues in the CDR3. V was clipped by 0 bases and J by 3 bases, with 12 bases between them. Germline lookup yields CDR1 MNHNY and CDR2 SVGAGI (reference sequence). The CDR3 loop reads CASSYSPPGIYEQYF. CDR3 sequence (DNA): TGTGCCAGCAGTTACTCGCCTCCGGGGATCTACGAGCAGTACTTC.

The chain couples TRBV5-3 to TRBJ2-6; unclear D gene. TRBV5-3 is treated as an ORF (open reading frame) with a function not yet certain. The germline V and J ends were trimmed by 6 bases and 5 bases, with 21 bases remaining between them. CDR3 size: 17 residues. In DNA, the CDR3 is TGTGCCAGAAAAACTCATGGTGAACAAAGTCGGGCCAACGTCCTGACTTTC. Translating gives CARKTHGEQSRANVLTF.

The chain links TRBV27 to TRBJ2-7; 13 bases fit TRBD2. V shed 10 bases, J shed 4 bases, and the junction held 10 bases outside the gene matches. This CDR3 region has 15 residues. The germline V gene encodes CDR1 MNHEY and CDR2 SMNVEV (reference sequence). CDR3 amino acids: CATSTATSGRYEQYF. DNA of the CDR3: TGTGCCACCTCGACTGCGACTAGCGGGAGGTACGAGCAGTACTTC.

This clone appeared a few times. The genes are TRBV10-2 and TRBJ1-1; 8 nucleotides match TRBD1. This CDR3 has 14 amino acids. Germline values: CDR1 WSHSY, CDR2 SAAADI. J was trimmed by 1 base and V by 5 bases; bases with no gene match: 3. CDR3: CASSWTGKNTEAFF. CDR3 DNA: TGCGCCAGCAGTTGGACAGGGAAGAACACTGAAGCTTTCTTT.

The genes are TRBV4-2 and TRBJ2-1; 9 bases are a match to TRBD2. The CDR3 sequence is 16 residues long. Losses at the gene ends were 0 bases for V and 8 bases for J; bases not matched to a gene: 8. Germline loops: CDR1 LGHNA, CDR2 YNFKEQ. In nucleotides, the CDR3 is TGTGCCAGCAGCCAAGATCGGGCTAGCGGGAATGATGAGCAGTTCTTC. Its translation is CASSQDRASGNDEQFF.

The gene calls are TRBV7-8 and TRBJ2-1; D is possibly TRBD1 (5 bases). The germline V and J ends were trimmed by 5 bases and 7 bases, with 12 bases remaining between them. The CDR3 consists of 13 residues. Germline assignment: CDR1 SGHVS and CDR2 FQNEAQ. The CDR3 DNA reads TGTGCCAGCAGCCCCGACAGCGATAATGAGCAGTTCTTC. It encodes CASSPDSDNEQFF.

The chain carries TRBV7-2 and TRBJ2-3; D is unresolved. CDR3 size: 16 residues. V lost 1 base, J lost 2 bases, and 13 bases lay in between. Per the germline V gene, CDR1 is SGHTA and CDR2 is FQGNSA. CDR3 in amino acids: CASSLDLNGPTDTQYF. The CDR3, as DNA: TGTGCCAGCAGCTTAGACTTAAACGGACCCACAGATACGCAGTATTTT.

For the CDR3, the DNA is TGTGCCTGGAGTGTACCCAGGGGAGATAAGCAGTACTTC. This gives the protein CAWSVPRGDKQYF. The V call is TRBV30, the J call TRBJ2-7, with D possibly matching TRBD1 (6 bases). This CDR3 is built from 13 residues. V gave up 0 bases and J gave up 8 bases, with 14 bases separating them. Germline lookup yields CDR1 GTSNPN and CDR2 SVGIG (reference sequence).

The gene calls are TRBV7-6 and TRBJ2-7; D is perhaps TRBD2 (5 bases). Germline V gene lookup returns CDR1 SGHVS and CDR2 FNYEAQ. This CDR3 has 14 residues. V lost 2 bases and J lost 0, with 8 bases in between. CDR3 amino acids: CASSLSGSSYEQYF. The CDR3 nucleotides are TGTGCCAGCAGCTTATCGGGGAGCTCCTACGAGCAGTACTTC.

The chain has TRBV5-4 and TRBJ2-5; 9 bases map to TRBD1. The CDR3 spans 15 residues. CDR1 is SGHNT, CDR2 YYREEE, per germline (reference sequence). The V gene end was trimmed by 1 base and the J gene end by 5 bases; junction bases not matched to a gene: 6. CDR3 region: CASSLFTGGKETQYF. CDR3 DNA: TGTGCCAGCAGCTTGTTCACAGGGGGCAAGGAGACCCAGTACTTC.